This is a list of T cell receptor beta chains from one sample in a study of blood T cell repertoires in COVID-19. The protocol was immunoSEQ multiplex PCR, while the TCRdb copy is restricted to in-frame clones and leaves out a portion. In the table there are more than 150,000 clones, approximately 86% of which are singletons. The material sequenced was peripheral blood. These TCRs come from a man in his fifties or sixties with acute or convalescent COVID-19. The CDR3 runs from the conserved cysteine through the conserved F or W. A D gene is named only where the DNA matches it firmly. A row's size may be missing; if present it is once, few, many or a size class.

d_call clone_size j_call v_call cdr3_nt cdr3_aa
NA NA TRBJ2-6 TRBV30 TGTGCCTGGAGTGTGGGCAATGGGGCCAACGTCCTGACTTTC CAWSVGNGANVLTF
TRBD2 NA TRBJ2-3 TRBV9 TGTGCCAGCAGCGTAGGGACTAGCGGGAGTGCCGGCACAGATACGCAGTATTTT CASSVGTSGSAGTDTQYF
NA NA TRBJ1-2 TRBV24-1 TGTGCCACCAGCACAGCCAACTATGGCTACACCTTC CATSTANYGYTF
TRBD1 NA TRBJ1-3 TRBV9 TGTGCCAGCAGCGCCCGGGCCGGGACAGGGGGACACACCATATATTTT CASSARAGTGGHTIYF
TRBD1 NA TRBJ2-7 TRBV5-1 TGCGCCAGCAGCATTACAGGGGACGCGTACGAGCAGTACTTC CASSITGDAYEQYF
NA NA TRBJ1-2 TRBV3-1/TRBV3-2 TGTGCCAGCAGCCAAGGGGGGGGCAGAAGCTATGGCTACACCTTC CASSQGGGRSYGYTF
TRBD2 NA TRBJ2-5 TRBV5-1 TGCGCCAGCAGCTTGCCCAGCGGGAAAGAGACCCAGTACTTC CASSLPSGKETQYF
NA NA TRBJ1-4 TRBV2 TGTGCCAGCAGTGAAATTCGGACAGCAACTAATGAAAAACTGTTTTTT CASSEIRTATNEKLFF
TRBD1 NA TRBJ1-3 TRBV5-1 TGCGCCAGCAGCTCGACAGGGTATGGAAACACCATATATTTT CASSSTGYGNTIYF
NA NA TRBJ1-4 TRBV20-1 TGCAGTGCTAGTCAGTCGACTAATGAAAAACTGTTTTTT CSASQSTNEKLFF
NA NA TRBJ2-1 TRBV10-2 TGCGCCAGCAGTGAGTCGCGGGACAATGAGCAGTTCTTC CASSESRDNEQFF
TRBD2 NA TRBJ2-6 TRBV11-2 TGTGCCAGCAGCTCTGAGGGACTAGCGGGTCCCTCTGGGGCCAACGTCCTGACTTTC CASSSEGLAGPSGANVLTF
TRBD2 NA TRBJ2-7 TRBV5-1 TGCGCCACTTCGGGACTAGCGGCCTACGAGCAGTACTTC CATSGLAAYEQYF
TRBD1 NA TRBJ2-1 TRBV5-1 TGCGCCAGCAGCTTGGGGGGGACAGGGGCGAACAATGAGCAGTTCTTC CASSLGGTGANNEQFF
TRBD2 NA TRBJ2-1 TRBV9 TGTGCCAGCAGACCCACCGGGACTAGCGCCTGGAATGAGCAGTTCTTC CASRPTGTSAWNEQFF
TRBD2 few TRBJ2-7 TRBV16 TGTGCCAGCAGCCCCCAACCGGGAGGGAACGAGCAGTACTTC CASSPQPGGNEQYF
NA NA TRBJ1-2 TRBV19 TGTGCCACCTGGACAGCGAACTATGGCTACACCTTC CATWTANYGYTF
TRBD1 NA TRBJ2-3 TRBV14 TGTGCCAGCAGCCAAGTCCAGGGGGCGATCACAGATACGCAGTATTTT CASSQVQGAITDTQYF
NA NA TRBJ1-5 TRBV24-1 TGTGCCACCAGTGATTCTCGGGGTTTGAATCAGCCCCAGCATTTT CATSDSRGLNQPQHF
NA NA TRBJ1-5 TRBV2 TGTGCCAGCAGCGCCCAGGGAGGGTACAATCAGCCCCAGCATTTT CASSAQGGYNQPQHF
NA once TRBJ2-1 TRBV18 TGTGCCAGCTCACCACGGGCAGGGAAGTACAATGAGCAGTTCTTC CASSPRAGKYNEQFF
NA NA TRBJ1-2 TRBV21-1 TGTGCCAGCCGACCTGGGGCGGATGGCTACACCTTC CASRPGADGYTF